The rows below give T cell receptor beta chains drawn from one sample of a study of blood T cell repertoires in COVID-19. Assay: immunoSEQ multiplex PCR; the TCRdb copy retains only in-frame clones and omits some. In the table there are fewer than 250,000 clones, roughly 80% of which are singletons. The specimen was peripheral blood. The receptors come from a woman in her forties or fifties with acute or convalescent COVID-19. The CDR3 runs from the conserved cysteine through the conserved F or W. A D gene is named only where the DNA matches it firmly. Only part of the rows carry a size: once, few, many, or a class if the clone is expanded.

v_gene,d_gene,abundance,j_gene,CDR3aa,CDR3nt
TRBV9,-,-,TRBJ1-2,CASSLSGGYSNYGYTF,TGTGCCAGCAGCTTATCGGGGGGGTACTCTAACTATGGCTACACCTTC
TRBV24-1,TRBD2,-,TRBJ2-1,CATSDPLGVGGKNEQFF,TGTGCCACCAGTGATCCCCTAGGGGTGGGAGGGAAAAATGAGCAGTTCTTC
TRBV5-6,-,few,TRBJ1-3,CASSFLPAGGRNTIYF,TGTGCCAGCAGCTTCCTCCCGGCCGGCGGGCGAAACACCATATATTTT
TRBV24-1,-,-,TRBJ1-4,CATSDPTEPYEKLFF,TGTGCCACCAGTGATCCCACCGAGCCCTATGAAAAACTGTTTTTT
TRBV30,-,-,TRBJ1-6,CAWGTTGNSPLHF,TGTGCCTGGGGGACAACCGGAAATTCACCCCTCCACTTT
TRBV10-1,-,-,TRBJ2-5,CASSRSAGETQYF,TGCGCCAGCAGTCGCTCCGCGGGAGAGACCCAGTACTTC
TRBV27,-,-,TRBJ2-1,CASSLDGQTKFF,TGTGCCAGCAGTTTAGACGGACAGACGAAGTTCTTC
TRBV6-5,-,-,TRBJ1-2,CASSYSAKVFYGYTF,TGTGCCAGCAGTTACTCAGCAAAAGTCTTCTATGGCTACACCTTC
TRBV3-1/TRBV3-2,TRBD2,-,TRBJ2-2,CASSQGGGTGELFF,TGTGCCAGCAGCCAAGGGGGGGGCACCGGGGAGCTGTTTTTT
TRBV5-5,TRBD1,-,TRBJ1-3,CASSLGQGAPNTIYF,TGTGCCAGCAGCTTGGGACAGGGGGCTCCGAACACCATATATTTT
TRBV14,TRBD2,few,TRBJ2-7,CASSQGRLAAYEQYF,TGTGCCAGCAGCCAAGGCAGACTAGCGGCCTACGAGCAGTACTTC
TRBV3-1/TRBV3-2,-,-,TRBJ2-1,CASSRTLGDEQFF,TGTGCCAGCAGCCGTACATTAGGGGATGAGCAGTTCTTC
TRBV27,TRBD1,-,TRBJ1-2,CASSPRTGDPLLGGYTF,TGTGCCAGCAGTCCTCGGACAGGGGACCCTCTGTTGGGAGGCTACACCTTC
TRBV5-1,-,few,TRBJ1-1,CASSLYSGIGEAFF,TGCGCCAGCAGCTTGTATTCAGGGATTGGTGAAGCTTTCTTT
TRBV27,-,-,TRBJ1-6,CASSRVEGNSPLHF,TGTGCCAGCAGCAGGGTGGAGGGGAATTCACCCCTCCACTTT
TRBV28,TRBD1,-,TRBJ1-2,CASSIDRAGHYGYTF,TGTGCCAGCAGTATCGACAGGGCTGGGCACTATGGCTACACCTTC
TRBV24-1,-,-,TRBJ1-4,CATSVGSGFSNEKLFF,TGTGCCACCAGTGTTGGATCGGGATTTTCAAATGAAAAACTGTTTTTT
TRBV4-1,-,-,TRBJ2-1,CASSLKGSNSGYNEQFF,TGCGCCAGCAGCCTAAAGGGTTCTAATAGCGGTTACAATGAGCAGTTCTTC
TRBV7-9,TRBD2,once,TRBJ2-1,CASSFSGGQHNEQFF,TGTGCCAGCAGCTTCTCGGGAGGGCAGCACAATGAGCAGTTCTTC
TRBV5-4,-,-,TRBJ1-2,CASSQTSANYGYTF,TGTGCCAGCAGCCAAACGTCAGCTAACTATGGCTACACCTTC
TRBV25-1,TRBD1,-,TRBJ1-4,CASSEQQGVNEKLFF,TGTGCCAGCAGTGAACAACAGGGGGTTAATGAAAAACTGTTTTTT
TRBV30,-,-,TRBJ1-1,CALDLGGNTEAFF,TGTGCCCTGGATTTAGGGGGAAACACTGAAGCTTTCTTT
TRBV6-5,-,-,TRBJ2-1,CASSYSSGNEQFF,TGTGCCAGCAGTTACTCAAGCGGCAATGAGCAGTTCTTC
TRBV19,TRBD1,-,TRBJ1-2,CASSIQWAGGRWNYGYTF,TGTGCCAGTAGTATACAGTGGGCAGGGGGCCGATGGAACTATGGCTACACCTTC
TRBV2,-,-,TRBJ1-5,CASSESGAYYQPQHF,TGTGCCAGCAGTGAATCAGGGGCCTACTATCAGCCCCAGCATTTT
TRBV28,-,-,TRBJ2-7,CASSLLTGRYEQYF,TGTGCCAGCAGTTTATTGACAGGCAGATACGAGCAGTACTTC
TRBV4-3,TRBD2,-,TRBJ2-1,CASSQERLAGADEQFF,TGCGCCAGCAGCCAAGAGCGACTAGCGGGAGCTGATGAGCAGTTCTTC
TRBV7-8,TRBD1,-,TRBJ2-7,CASTLVLGGHEQYF,TGTGCCAGCACCTTGGTCTTAGGGGGCCACGAGCAGTACTTC
TRBV2,TRBD1,-,TRBJ1-2,CASRSEQGYNYGYTF,TGTGCCAGCAGGTCGGAACAGGGGTACAACTATGGCTACACCTTC
TRBV9,-,-,TRBJ1-1,CASSVGPERAEAFF,TGTGCCAGCAGCGTAGGTCCCGAAAGAGCTGAAGCTTTCTTT
TRBV7-8,-,once,TRBJ2-2,CASSIREPPNTGELFF,TGTGCCAGCAGCATTAGGGAGCCGCCGAACACCGGGGAGCTGTTTTTT
TRBV19,-,few,TRBJ1-1,CASTGLGNTEAFF,TGTGCCAGTACAGGGCTGGGGAACACTGAAGCTTTCTTT
TRBV11-2,-,-,TRBJ2-5,CASSLGGRQETQYF,TGTGCCAGCAGCTTAGGTGGCAGGCAAGAGACCCAGTACTTC
TRBV5-1,-,-,TRBJ1-3,CASSLGAGFGNTIYF,TGCGCCAGCAGCTTGGGGGCAGGGTTCGGAAACACCATATATTTT
TRBV5-4,-,-,TRBJ2-7,CASSLGREYEQYF,TGTGCCAGCAGCTTGGGTCGGGAATACGAGCAGTACTTC
TRBV4-1,-,-,TRBJ1-3,CASSQVDLGWTAGNTIYF,TGCGCCAGCAGCCAAGTGGATTTGGGTTGGACAGCTGGAAACACCATATATTTT
TRBV4-1,-,-,TRBJ2-2,CASSRETGTTGELFF,TGCGCCAGCAGCCGTGAGACCGGGACTACCGGGGAGCTGTTTTTT
TRBV5-8,TRBD2,-,TRBJ2-1,CASSLPISTGGPYNEQFF,TGTGCCAGCAGCTTGCCGATATCGACGGGAGGTCCCTACAATGAGCAGTTCTTC
TRBV27,TRBD1,-,TRBJ2-1,CASRLGQGTWNEQFF,TGTGCCAGCAGACTGGGACAGGGTACCTGGAATGAGCAGTTCTTC
TRBV5-6,-,-,TRBJ2-3,CASSLAGRKDTQYF,TGTGCCAGCAGCCTTGCGGGACGGAAAGATACGCAGTATTTT
TRBV5-1,-,-,TRBJ2-3,CASRQVADTQYF,TGCGCCAGCAGGCAGGTGGCAGATACGCAGTATTTT
TRBV28,-,-,TRBJ1-2,CASSLWAGRGYTF,TGTGCCAGCAGTTTATGGGCAGGCCGTGGCTACACCTTC